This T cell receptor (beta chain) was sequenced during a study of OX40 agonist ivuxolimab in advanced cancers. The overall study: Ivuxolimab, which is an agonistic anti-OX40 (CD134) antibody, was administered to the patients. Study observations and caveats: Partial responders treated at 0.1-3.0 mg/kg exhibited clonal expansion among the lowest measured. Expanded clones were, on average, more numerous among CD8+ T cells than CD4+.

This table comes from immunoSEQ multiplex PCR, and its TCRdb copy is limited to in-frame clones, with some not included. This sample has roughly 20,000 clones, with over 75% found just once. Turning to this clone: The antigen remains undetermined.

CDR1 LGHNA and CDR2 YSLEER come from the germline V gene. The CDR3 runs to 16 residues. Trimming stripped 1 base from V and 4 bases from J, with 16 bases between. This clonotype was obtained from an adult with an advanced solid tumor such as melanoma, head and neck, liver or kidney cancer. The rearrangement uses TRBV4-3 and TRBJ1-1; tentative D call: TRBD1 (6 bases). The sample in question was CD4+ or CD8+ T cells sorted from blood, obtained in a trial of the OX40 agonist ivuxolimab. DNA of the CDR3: TGCGCCAGCAGCCAAGGATTGGGGGGCGCGGGCACTGAAGCTTTCTTT. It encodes CASSQGLGGAGTEAFF.